The present T cell receptor (beta chain) was sequenced within a study of cytomegalovirus exposure and HLA in healthy donors (TCRdb year 2017). In the study overall: According to an earlier analysis of a few hundred of the donors, some 170 million T cells yielded roughly 100 million unique TCR beta sequences and less than 300 Gb of sequence data. Approximately 300 gigabases of sequencing data and tens of millions of unique TCR sequences made up an early release that covered 640 HLA-typed donors. Of the roughly 390 genotyped donors, 75% to 85% were placed in the genetic ancestry cluster associated with self-reported Caucasian donors. The study was designed to test whether signatures of past pathogen exposure could be identified by cataloging public T cell receptors. The T cell repertoires of 550 to 850 subjects were profiled by immunosequencing and related to cytomegalovirus serostatus. A separate validation cohort of about 110 different subjects was used in addition to the approximately 700-subject first cohort. To predict cytomegalovirus infection status, the study brought together high-throughput TCR immunosequencing, statistical association of individual TCRs with disease status, and machine learning. In a later analysis, previously published TCR beta repertoires from 550 to 700 donors were re-analyzed and high-resolution HLA genotyping was added so that TCR occurrence patterns could be studied. In the later analysis, no new phenotypic data were used to find candidate immune exposures; instead, reliance was placed on TCR beta sequences and their occurrence across donors. To decide whether each TCR beta V gene segment behaved as functional or pseudogenic, an earlier analysis of some 570 of the donors relied on high-throughput TCR beta sequencing. Donor age, sex, ethnicity and CMV serostatus were collected together with the repertoire data. A later genetic analysis used genome-wide SNP genotypes for about 60% of the roughly 670 donors, treating that subset as a discovery cohort. Every repertoire in the discovery cohort had been generated on one and the same sequencing platform. HLA typing covered class I and class II loci at four-digit resolution. The number of typed donors differed by locus: roughly 629-630 for A, B, C, DRB1 and DQB1; some 500 for DQA1; some 610 for DPA1; and roughly 490 for DPB1. Because of strong linkage in the cohort, roughly five DR-DQ haplotypes were treated as single units for association and clustering. Across approximately 420 genotyped donors of the cohort, an average of about 250,000 unique TCR beta nucleotide sequences per donor were sequenced, and approximately 19% of those sequences were non-productive. Here is what the overall study found, with its caveats: For the cohort, immune exposure information was limited to CMV serostatus. The study gave a list of some 150 TCR beta chains associated with cytomegalovirus. Broadly in line with IMGT annotations, most TCR beta V segments showed up in productive rearrangements about 90% or about 30% of the time in an earlier analysis of some 590 of the donors. HLA typing was unavailable for some donors at each locus, so association tests used only the typed subset. A later analysis reported that several top co-occurrence clusters appeared linked to parvovirus B19, influenza, CMV and Epstein-Barr virus. A further reported finding was that TCR beta sequences accurately predicted the HLA-A and HLA-B alleles for most subjects in the first cohort. In vitro tests confirmed that a few of the cytomegalovirus-associated TCR beta chains recognize cytomegalovirus antigens. In a later genetic analysis, a missense DCLRE1C variant was associated with V-gene and J-gene trimming of TCR beta chains, and the association was replicated in an independent cohort. In a later genetic analysis, fewer N-insertions in productive TCRs were reported among donors in an Asian-associated ancestry cluster than the approximately 670-donor mean. A later analysis found that most CMV-associated TCR beta chains appeared HLA-restricted, with HLA associations seemingly driven largely by CMV exposure. At a false discovery rate of 0.05, a later analysis linked roughly 17,000 TCR beta sequences to specific HLA alleles. A cluster of highly shared sequence variants was judged likely to represent a technical artifact of the sequencing pipeline. The authors suggested that the approach could potentially be extended to other disease states and immunological phenotypes. Roughly uniform sequencing depth across donors was assumed in presence/absence analyses, although this assumption may not hold. Some IMGT-functional V segments, including TRBV6-2 and TRBV6-3, could not be told apart with the 87-base-pair reads, so those segments were excluded. In both the original and validation cohorts, the classifier was reported to diagnose cytomegalovirus status with high specificity and sensitivity. In this cohort, only TCR beta chains were sequenced, and detectable features were limited by the absence of alpha or paired-chain data. Across donors, most TCR sequences were observed very rarely, whereas some public TCRs were present in many individuals. Correlated functional status among segregating V segments might be attributable to linkage disequilibrium, but an unknown experimental factor could not be ruled out. In a later analysis, HLA-associated TCR beta chains were found to be more clonally expanded and to have lower generation probabilities than equally common non-associated chains. About 17 rarely observed V segments, including chromosome 9 orphons, were excluded from the earlier analysis of almost 600 of the donors because counts were too low. In a later analysis, the rate of TCR association differed among HLA loci, with DRB1 alleles having the most associated TCRs and HLA-C alleles having the fewest. Assigning TCR associations to individual alleles was difficult when HLA alleles, especially DR and DQ, strongly co-occurred.

The cohort comprised hundreds of healthy bone marrow donors. Cohort members were all nominally healthy when sampled, although unrecorded immune exposures were likely present. The donor was CMV seropositive and was included in the group of almost 300 seropositive cohort members. A peripheral blood sample was provided by each donor, and peripheral blood mononuclear cells were used for TCR beta sequencing. Genomic DNA extraction from the blood cell samples was performed with the Qiagen DNeasy Blood Extraction Kit. Library method: the immunoSEQ multiplex PCR assay. For the multiplex PCR, a mixture combining 60 forward primers for TCR Vbeta segments and 13 reverse primers for TCR Jbeta segments was used. Amplification of the CDR3 region of rearranged TCR beta genes was performed with a multiplex PCR assay on genomic DNA. Amplified TCR beta libraries were sequenced as 87-base-pair reads on the Illumina HiSeq System. Per the original workflow: Across the 500 to 750 repertoires, a later analysis counted some 80 million unique TCR beta chains, some 11 million of which were shared by at least two donors. Raw reads were error-corrected and collapsed into unique sequences by a nearest-neighbor algorithm in which closely related sequences were merged to remove PCR and sequencing errors. Alignment of CDR3 sequences to IMGT reference sequences was used to assign V, D and J gene segments. For a sequence to be retained, a match of at least six nucleotides was required to both a V gene segment and a J gene segment. A rearrangement was called productive if the CDR3 had no stop codons and remained in frame with V and J, and every other rearrangement was called non-productive. Following IMGT convention, CDR3 was defined as the stretch from the second conserved V-encoded cysteine to the conserved J-encoded phenylalanine. The earlier analysis of fewer than 700 of the donors excluded sequences that lacked an unambiguous match to a single V gene segment. In an earlier analysis of 450 to 700 of the donors, V segments were called functional above 56.7% productive rearrangements and were called segregating when the between-donor standard deviation exceeded 5%. To diagnose cytomegalovirus status from the catalog of TCR beta chain sequences, a statistical classification framework was built. V and J gene assignment, in a later analysis, came from comparing TCR nucleotide sequences with IMGT/GENE-DB human TR gene sequences. Using the TCRdist pipeline, a later analysis assigned CDR3 sequences along with most-parsimonious VDJ recombination scenarios. In a later analysis, every TCR beta chain was defined by the combination of its CDR3 amino acid sequence and its V-gene family, and reads without a unique V-gene family were dropped. In a later analysis, 500 to 650 highly shared, low-generation-probability nucleotide sequences were removed to address suspected cross-contamination and a sequencing artifact. In a later analysis, a clonal expansion index for each public chain was calculated from normalized within-repertoire ranks of inferred template counts. A later analysis computed generation probabilities with a VDJ recombination model fitted to out-of-frame rearrangements, and checked the results against IGoR. Hypergeometric tests were used in a later analysis to score TCR-TCR, TCR-HLA and TCR-CMV co-occurrence, with a repertoire-size bias correction applied to the TCR pairs. False discovery rates were estimated in a later analysis by permuting HLA or CMV assignments 20 times. In a later analysis, co-occurring TCRs were grouped using DBSCAN, and TCRdist sequence similarity was added for clustering within HLA-allele-positive subsets. Repertoires with fewer than 30,000 or more than 120,000 public chains, plus five repertoires with anomalous nucleotide sharing, were excluded from co-occurrence clustering. TCRdb stores this immuneACCESS table with in-frame sequences only. Part of the clones is absent; in the studies checked, under half of the shortfall reflects unresolved V genes, and no reason is known for the rest. V and J calls and clone size are copied from that table; D and trimming were computed from the DNA. This sample lists 240,000 or so clones; about 80% were detected once. 5.4% of the sample is taken by the ten largest.

In the case of this clone: This clone's antigen is unknown. There are no base qualities to consult, and no much larger clone falls within one base.

CDR1 is given as LNHDA and CDR2 as SQIVND, both from the germline V gene (reference sequence). Relative to germline, V is 7 bases shorter and J is 2 bases shorter, with 11 bases between their ends. The CDR3, cysteine through phenylalanine, is 13 amino acids long. This entry keeps only the CDR3 DNA: 39 bases, framed from base 1. This TCR came from a woman aged 40 to 55 in good health and CMV-seropositive. Sequencing was performed on PBMCs. Rearrangement joined TRBV19 to TRBJ1-1, with the D gene too uncertain to name. The CDR3 protein: CASKSTANTEAFF. The DNA sequence follows: TGTGCCAGTAAGAGTACAGCTAACACTGAAGCTTTCTTT.